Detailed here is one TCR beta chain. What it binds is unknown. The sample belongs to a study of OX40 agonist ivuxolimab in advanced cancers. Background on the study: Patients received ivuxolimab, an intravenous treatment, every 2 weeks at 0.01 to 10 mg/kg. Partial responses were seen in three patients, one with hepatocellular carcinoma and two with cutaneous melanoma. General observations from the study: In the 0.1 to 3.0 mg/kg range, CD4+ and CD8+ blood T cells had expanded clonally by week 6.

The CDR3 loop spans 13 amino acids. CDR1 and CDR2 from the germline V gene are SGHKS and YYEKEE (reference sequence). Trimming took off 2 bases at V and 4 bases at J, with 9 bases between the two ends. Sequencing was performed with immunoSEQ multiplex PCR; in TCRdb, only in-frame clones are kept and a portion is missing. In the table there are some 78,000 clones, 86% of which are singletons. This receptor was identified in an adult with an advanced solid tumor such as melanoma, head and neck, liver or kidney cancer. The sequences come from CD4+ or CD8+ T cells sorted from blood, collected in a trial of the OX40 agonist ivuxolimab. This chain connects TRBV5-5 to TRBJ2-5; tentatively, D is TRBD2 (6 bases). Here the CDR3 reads CASSFVGGETQYF. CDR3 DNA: TGTGCCAGCAGCTTCGTCGGGGGAGAGACCCAGTACTTC.